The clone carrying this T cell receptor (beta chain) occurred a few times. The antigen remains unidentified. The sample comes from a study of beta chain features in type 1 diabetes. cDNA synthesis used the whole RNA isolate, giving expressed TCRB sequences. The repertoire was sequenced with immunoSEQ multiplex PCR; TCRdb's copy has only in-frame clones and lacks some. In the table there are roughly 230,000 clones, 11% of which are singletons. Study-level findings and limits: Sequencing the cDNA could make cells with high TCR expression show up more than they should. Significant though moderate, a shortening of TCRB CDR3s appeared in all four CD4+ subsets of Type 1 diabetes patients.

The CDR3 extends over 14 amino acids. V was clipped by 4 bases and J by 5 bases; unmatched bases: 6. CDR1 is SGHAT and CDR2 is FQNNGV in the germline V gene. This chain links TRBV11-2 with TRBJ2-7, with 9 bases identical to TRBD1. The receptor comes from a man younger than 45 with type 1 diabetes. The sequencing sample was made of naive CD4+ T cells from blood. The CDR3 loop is CASSWGQGVDEQYF. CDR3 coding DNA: TGTGCCAGCAGCTGGGGACAGGGAGTTGACGAGCAGTACTTC.